Reported below is one T cell receptor beta chain. This entry is derived from a study of T cell responses to AZD1222 COVID-19 vaccine. Sequencing was performed with immunoSEQ multiplex PCR; in TCRdb, only in-frame clones are kept and a portion is missing. Among 100,000 to 150,000 clones listed, approximately 91% were seen once. This TCR was sampled from an adult in good health. The material was peripheral blood, obtained on day 0 of AZD1222 vaccination.

The CDR3: CASSYSGQGNSPLHF. Written as DNA, the CDR3 is TGTGCCAGCAGTTACTCAGGACAGGGGAATTCACCCCTCCACTTT. V usage is TRBV6-2 or TRBV6-3 and J usage is TRBJ1-6; 9 bases align to TRBD1. CDR3 length: 15 amino acids. V gave up 0 bases and J gave up 7 bases; unmatched junction bases: 1. The germline CDR1 and CDR2 sequences are MNHEY and SVGEGT.